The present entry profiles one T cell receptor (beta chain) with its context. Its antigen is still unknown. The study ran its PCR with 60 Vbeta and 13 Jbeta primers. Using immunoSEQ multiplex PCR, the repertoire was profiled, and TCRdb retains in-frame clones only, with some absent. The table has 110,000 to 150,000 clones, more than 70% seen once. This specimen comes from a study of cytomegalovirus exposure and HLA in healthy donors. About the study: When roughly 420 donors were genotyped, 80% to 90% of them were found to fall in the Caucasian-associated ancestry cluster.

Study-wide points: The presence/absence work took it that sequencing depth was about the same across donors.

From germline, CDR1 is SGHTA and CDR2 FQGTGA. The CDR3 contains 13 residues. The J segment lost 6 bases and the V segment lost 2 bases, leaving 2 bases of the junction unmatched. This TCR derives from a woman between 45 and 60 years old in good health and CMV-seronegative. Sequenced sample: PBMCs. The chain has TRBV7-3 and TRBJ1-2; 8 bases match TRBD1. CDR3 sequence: CASSLSGGNGYTF. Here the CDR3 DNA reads TGTGCCAGCAGCTTATCAGGGGGCAATGGCTACACCTTC. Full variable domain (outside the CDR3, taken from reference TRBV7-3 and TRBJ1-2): GAGVSQTPSNKVTEKGKYVELRCDPISGHTALYWYRQSLGQGPEFLIYFQGTGAADDSGLPNDRFFAVRPEGSVSTLKIQRTERGDSAVYLCASSLSGGNGYTFGSGTRLTVV.